This is a list of T cell receptor beta chains from one sample in a study of T cells in Graves' hyperthyroidism and ophthalmopathy. TCRdb used MiXCR to reprocess the multiplex PCR reads, holding one entry per CDR3 protein. The sample shows around 440,000 distinct CDR3 sequences, 15% to 19% of them seen only once. Sequencing was carried out using blood. The receptors originated from a woman aged 18-30 years with Graves' hyperthyroidism. The conserved cysteine and the conserved F or W are not part of the CDR3 here.

V	J	CDR3
TRBV27	TRBJ1-6	ASSFFTGQNSPLH
TRBV5-5	TRBJ2-2	ASSGRTGGIGPAGELF
TRBV5-1	TRBJ2-7	ASSLWVGQGEYEQY
TRBV18	TRBJ1-1	ASSSTEGQVNTEAF
TRBV20-1	TRBJ2-3	SGILGGSTDTQY
TRBV28	TRBJ2-1	ASSLIRTGFNEQF
TRBV7-3	TRBJ2-1	ASSSGVSGRNEQF
TRBV7-2	TRBJ1-2	ASSLGSQGADGYT
TRBV7-3	TRBJ2-3	ASSPLGGAGTDTQY
TRBV5-1	TRBJ2-7	ASSLEFTDAWSSYEQY
TRBV18	TRBJ2-7	ASSPAGLSYEQY
TRBV12-3/TRBV12-4	TRBJ2-1	ASSSTLTSGHNSYNEQF
TRBV7-9	TRBJ2-5	ASSPVAVMQETQY
TRBV5-1	TRBJ1-5	ASSIEPTGSNQPQH
TRBV5-6	TRBJ2-7	ASSHGSTYEQY
TRBV20-1	TRBJ1-6	SARGYGMSSYNSPLH
TRBV3-1	TRBJ2-5	ASSQGLPSGGTQY
TRBV7-2	TRBJ2-1	ASSIDRGRDEQF
TRBV2	TRBJ2-6	ASRGLAFSGANVLT
TRBV27	TRBJ2-7	ASSFGGNSYEQY
TRBV20-1	TRBJ2-3	SAPTQKSGRGDTQY
TRBV5-1	TRBJ2-3	ASSLVAQSTDTQY
TRBV11-2	TRBJ1-6	ASSLALGGGNSPLH
TRBV20-1	TRBJ1-5	SAGRGTGDSNQPQH
TRBV6-1	TRBJ1-5	ASSEQGTRNQPQH
TRBV28	TRBJ1-5	ASVQWGARGQPQH
TRBV7-9	TRBJ1-4	ASSPRTGGLNEKLF
TRBV28	TRBJ2-7	ASSDPGGRGPRDEQY
TRBV14	TRBJ2-2	ASSQGFLEQTNTGELF
TRBV7-2	TRBJ1-5	ASSLEDRQPQH
TRBV5-1	TRBJ2-3	ATGTHGGGTDTQY
TRBV9	TRBJ2-1	ASSARGLDEQF
TRBV5-8	TRBJ2-5	ASNGLAGGPFETQY
TRBV6-1	TRBJ1-5	ASSLTLHQPQH
TRBV12-3/TRBV12-4	TRBJ2-3	ASSFPGQGLTDTQY
TRBV2	TRBJ1-5	ASSDRASNQPQH
TRBV20-1	TRBJ1-1	SATQGAGGMNTEAF
TRBV18	TRBJ2-2	ASSRQGTNTGELF
TRBV7-9	TRBJ1-2	ASSLESGGRGYT
TRBV6-1	TRBJ2-3	ASSVPTDTQY
TRBV7-2	TRBJ2-3	ASSAQGSDTQY
TRBV5-1	TRBJ2-5	ASRASGGQETQY
TRBV15	TRBJ1-1	ATSRGTGGYTEAF
TRBV12-3/TRBV12-4	TRBJ1-2	ASSYRGLAGYT
TRBV6-1	TRBJ2-7	ASSRDGSYEQY
TRBV3-1	TRBJ1-2	ASSPGPSNYGYT
TRBV13	TRBJ2-3	ASSLRVALTDTQY
TRBV5-1	TRBJ2-7	ASSVTSGRSYEQY
TRBV10-3	TRBJ1-3	AISADSGNTIY
TRBV20-1	TRBJ1-2	SDSDGNYGYT